This T cell receptor beta chain was documented in a study of blood T cells in healthy people across ages. Extraction of total RNA produced a minimum of 5 micrograms from each sample. Study-wide findings and caveats: The recorded TCR beta diversity per million T cells decreased in a roughly linear manner with age.

This clonotype was counted many times. Antigen specificity is unknown. Primers used in a second PCR of about 6 to 12 cycles were a sample-barcoded 5' primer and a J-beta primer mix. Any given sample supplied a minimum of 2.5 million CDR3-containing paired-end reads. Each CDR3 protein gets one entry after TCRdb re-called the 5' RACE reads with MiXCR. The sample records around 2 million distinct CDR3 sequences, around 42% being singletons. Trimming stripped 5 bases from V and 2 bases from J, with 11 bases between. There are 14 residues in the CDR3. Germline CDR1 SGHTA, CDR2 FQGNSA. The chain recombines TRBV7-2 with TRBJ2-3; D is unresolved. Sequencing input: blood. This TCR derives from a human donor in good health. The CDR3 DNA is TGTGCCAGCAGCCCTCGTCTGAACACAGATACGCAGTATTTT. Its translation: CASSPRLNTDTQYF.